This TCR beta chain was sequenced for a study of T-cell memory formation after mild COVID-19. This clonotype was counted between two and nine times. Antigen specificity is unknown. Study findings and constraints: The main location of contracting CD4+ clones was CM and EM, and that of contracting CD8+ clones was EMRA.

MiXCR, run by TCRdb on the 5' RACE reads, gives a single entry per CDR3 protein. The sample holds under 85,000 distinct CDR3 sequences; approximately 15% are singletons and the top ten take about 33%. CDR3 length equals 16 residues. The germline CDR1 and CDR2 sequences are SNHLY and FYNNEI. The trim removed 2 bases at V and 5 bases at J, leaving 6 bases unmatched. What was sequenced was PBMCs or a T cell subset sorted from them (not recorded which). This TCR derives from an adult woman who had mild COVID-19 (a few samples of this study predate the infection). Cell type and time point are not known. This chain connects TRBV2 to TRBJ2-3; 11 bases agree with TRBD2. The CDR3 region is CASSEIAGGPRDTQYF. CDR3 nucleotides: TGTGCCAGCAGTGAAATAGCGGGGGGGCCGCGAGATACGCAGTATTTT.